This T cell receptor beta chain derives from a study of blood T cell repertoires in COVID-19. The wider study: COVID-19 samples from acute and convalescent phases originated in the United States, Italy and Spain. PBMCs, B-cell-depleted T cells, or T cells were the source of the cDNA or gDNA that made up the material.

Trimming took 0 bases from V and 3 from J, leaving 21 bases between them. Germline V gives CDR1 LGHNA, CDR2 YNFKEQ. The CDR3 length is 18 residues. In the original processing: Using reference gene primer amplification, nucleated cell counts were estimated. TCRdb's table, derived via immunoSEQ multiplex PCR, lists solely in-frame clones and lacks some. That table is the source of V, J and clone size, and D and trimming were worked out from the DNA. The table has roughly 8,200 clones, about four fifths seen once; the top ten hold roughly a sixth. The TCR comes from a human donor with active COVID-19. The donor label of this sample is uncertain. The J gene is TRBJ2-7, the V gene TRBV4-2; perhaps TRBD2 as D (6 bases). Sequenced input: peripheral blood. The CDR3 loop reads CASSQDPPGLATSYEQYF. The CDR3 bases are TGTGCCAGCAGCCAAGATCCCCCGGGACTTGCTACCAGCTACGAGCAGTACTTC.